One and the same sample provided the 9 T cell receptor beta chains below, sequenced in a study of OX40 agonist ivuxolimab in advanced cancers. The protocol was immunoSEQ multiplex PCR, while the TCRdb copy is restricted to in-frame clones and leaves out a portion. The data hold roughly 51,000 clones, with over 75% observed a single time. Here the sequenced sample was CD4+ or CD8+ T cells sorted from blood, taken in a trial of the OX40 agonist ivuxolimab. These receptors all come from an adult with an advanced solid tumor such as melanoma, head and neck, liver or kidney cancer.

This chain's CDR3 is CASSLQENTEAFF. The CDR3 coding sequence is TGTGCCAGCAGCTTACAGGAGAACACTGAAGCTTTCTTT. The chain links TRBV7-6 to TRBJ1-1, with D unresolved. This CDR3 is built from 13 residues. Germline V CDR1 and CDR2: SGHVS, FNYEAQ. V was cut by 2 bases and J by 1 base, with 5 bases left in between.

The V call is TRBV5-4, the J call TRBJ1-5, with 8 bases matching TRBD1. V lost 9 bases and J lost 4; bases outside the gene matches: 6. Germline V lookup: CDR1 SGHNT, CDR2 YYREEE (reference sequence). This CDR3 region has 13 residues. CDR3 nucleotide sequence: TGTGCCACCCGGACAGGGCTTAATCAGCCCCAGCATTTT. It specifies CATRTGLNQPQHF.

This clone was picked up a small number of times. CDR3 region: CASRTLSGTGGYEQFF. The CDR3 DNA follows: TGTGCCAGTAGGACGCTTTCCGGGACAGGGGGCTATGAGCAGTTCTTC. V is TRBV19 and J is TRBJ2-1; 12 bases map to TRBD1. The CDR3 loop spans 16 amino acids. V shed 6 bases, J shed 8 bases, and the junction held 11 bases outside the gene matches. Per germline, CDR1 LNHDA and CDR2 SQIVND (reference sequence). The full variable domain, rest sourced from reference TRBV19 and TRBJ2-1, is DGGITQSPKYLFRKEGQNVTLSCEQNLNHDAMYWYRQDPGQGLRLIYYSQIVNDFQKGDIAEGYSVSREKKESFPLTVTSAQKNPTAFYLCASRTLSGTGGYEQFFGPGTRLTVL.

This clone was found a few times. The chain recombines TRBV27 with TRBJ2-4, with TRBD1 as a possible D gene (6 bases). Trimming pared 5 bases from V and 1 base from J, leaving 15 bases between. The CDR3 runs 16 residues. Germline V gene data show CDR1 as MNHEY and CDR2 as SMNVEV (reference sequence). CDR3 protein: CASSLAPRGAKNIQYF. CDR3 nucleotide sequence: TGTGCCAGCAGTCTTGCCCCGAGGGGGGCCAAAAACATTCAGTACTTC.

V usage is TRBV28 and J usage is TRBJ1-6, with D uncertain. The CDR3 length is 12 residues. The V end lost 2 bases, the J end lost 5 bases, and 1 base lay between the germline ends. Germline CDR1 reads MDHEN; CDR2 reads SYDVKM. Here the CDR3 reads CASSLNNSPLHF. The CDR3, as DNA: TGTGCCAGCAGTTTAAATAATTCACCCCTCCACTTT. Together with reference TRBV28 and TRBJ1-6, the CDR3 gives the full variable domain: DVKVTQSSRYLVKRTGEKVFLECVQDMDHENMFWYRQDPGLGLRLIYFSYDVKMKEKGDIPEGYSVSREKKERFSLILESASTNQTSMYLCASSLNNSPLHFGNGTRLTVT.

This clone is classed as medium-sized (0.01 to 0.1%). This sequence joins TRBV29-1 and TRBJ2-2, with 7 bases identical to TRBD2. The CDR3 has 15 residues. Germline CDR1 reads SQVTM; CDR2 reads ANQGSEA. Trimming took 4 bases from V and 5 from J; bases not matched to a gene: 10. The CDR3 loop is CSVGLGLGWTGELFF. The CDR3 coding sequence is TGCAGCGTTGGTTTAGGACTAGGGTGGACCGGGGAGCTGTTTTTT.

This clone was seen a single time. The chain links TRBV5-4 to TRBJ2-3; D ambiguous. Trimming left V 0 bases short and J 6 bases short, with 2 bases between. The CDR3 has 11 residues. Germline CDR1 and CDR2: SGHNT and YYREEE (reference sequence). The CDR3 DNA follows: TGTGCCAGCAGCTTGGCTGATACGCAGTATTTT. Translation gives CASSLADTQYF.

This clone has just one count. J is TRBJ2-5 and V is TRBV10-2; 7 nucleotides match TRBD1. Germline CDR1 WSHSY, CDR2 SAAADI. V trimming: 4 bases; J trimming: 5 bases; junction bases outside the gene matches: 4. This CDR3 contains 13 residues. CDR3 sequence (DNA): TGCGCCAGCAGTGTAGGGGGCTGGGAGACCCAGTACTTC. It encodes CASSVGGWETQYF.

CDR3 DNA sequence: TGTGCCAGTAGTGTGCGGACTAGCGGTAGCACAGATACGCAGTATTTT. It encodes CASSVRTSGSTDTQYF. V and J are TRBV19 and TRBJ2-3; TRBD2 aligns across 10 bases. Unmatched junction bases numbered 5, after V lost 5 bases and J lost 0 bases. Germline CDR1 and CDR2: LNHDA and SQIVND (reference sequence). The CDR3 has 16 amino acids.